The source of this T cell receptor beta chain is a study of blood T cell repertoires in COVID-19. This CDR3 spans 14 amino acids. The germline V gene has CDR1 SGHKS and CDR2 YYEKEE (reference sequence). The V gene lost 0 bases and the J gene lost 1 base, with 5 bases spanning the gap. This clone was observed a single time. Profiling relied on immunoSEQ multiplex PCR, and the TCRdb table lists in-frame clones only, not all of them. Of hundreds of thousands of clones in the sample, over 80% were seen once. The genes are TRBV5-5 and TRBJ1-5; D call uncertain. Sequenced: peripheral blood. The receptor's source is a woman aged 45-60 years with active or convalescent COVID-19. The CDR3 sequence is CASSLDGSNQPQHF. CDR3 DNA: TGTGCCAGCAGCTTGGACGGGAGCAATCAGCCCCAGCATTTT.